The 27 T cell receptor beta chains reported below all come from one sample, sequenced in a study of cytomegalovirus exposure and HLA in healthy donors. 60 Vbeta and 13 Jbeta primers were used in PCR. Method: immunoSEQ multiplex PCR; TCRdb's copy keeps in-frame clones and lacks some. The sample consists of around 130,000 clones, approximately 80% of them appearing once. The sample comprised PBMCs. Receptors originate from a woman aged 18-29 years in good health and CMV-seropositive.

The chain uses TRBV6-1 and TRBJ2-3; 14 nucleotides line up with TRBD2. The CDR3 length is 15 residues. Germline V gene sequence: CDR1 MNHNS, CDR2 SASEGT. V trimming: 6 bases; J trimming: 1 base; junction bases outside the gene matches: 0. As DNA, the CDR3 is TGTGCCAGCAGGGGACTAGCGGGGGGCACAGATACGCAGTATTTT. It is translated as CASRGLAGGTDTQYF.

V and J are TRBV9 and TRBJ2-7; TRBD1 aligns across 8 bases. After removal of 5 bases from V and 3 bases from J, the junction contained 10 bases not matched to a gene. In germline, CDR1 is SGDLS, CDR2 YYNGEE. The CDR3 spans 15 residues. DNA for the CDR3: TGTGCCAGCAGTGCAGAGGGACAGGAGGGCTACGAGCAGTACTTC. Its translation is CASSAEGQEGYEQYF. The full variable domain, completed using reference TRBV9 and TRBJ2-7, is DSGVTQTPKHLITATGQRVTLRCSPRSGDLSVYWYQQSLDQGLQFLIQYYNGEERAKGNILERFSAQQFPDLHSELNLSSLELGDSALYFCASSAEGQEGYEQYFGPGTRLTVT.

This chain connects TRBV7-7 to TRBJ2-5, with D unresolved. Trimming cost V 4 bases and J 5 bases, with 11 bases left between them. Germline values: CDR1 SSHAT, CDR2 FNYEAQ (reference sequence). This CDR3 has 13 amino acids. CDR3 sequence: CASSSKRDETQYF. As DNA, the CDR3 is TGTGCCAGCAGCTCGAAGCGAGACGAGACCCAGTACTTC.

This clone appeared once. The rearrangement joins TRBV7-9 to TRBJ2-7; no firm D call. Germline loops: CDR1 SEHNR, CDR2 FQNEAQ (reference sequence). V was pared by 0 bases and J by 3 bases, with 9 bases between. The CDR3 has 14 amino acids. CDR3 residues: CASSLASQNYEQYF. In DNA form, the CDR3 reads TGTGCCAGCAGCTTAGCGTCACAGAACTACGAGCAGTACTTC.

The chain links TRBV5-1 to TRBJ2-5; D gene uncertain. The V and J ends lost 3 bases and 2 bases respectively, with 14 bases between them. This CDR3 has 15 amino acids. The germline V gene encodes CDR1 SGHRS and CDR2 YFSETQ. The CDR3 DNA reads TGCGCCAGCAGCTCTTCTGGGCAGATTCAAGAGACCCAGTACTTC. Amino acids: CASSSSGQIQETQYF.

The genes are TRBV4-2 and TRBJ2-7; D is perhaps TRBD2 (6 bases). This CDR3 is built from 14 residues. V was trimmed by 0 bases and J by 2 bases, leaving 8 bases between them. CDR1 and CDR2 (germline): LGHNA, YNFKEQ. DNA for the CDR3: TGTGCCAGCAGCCAAGAAGGACTACCCTACGAGCAGTACTTC. It yields the protein CASSQEGLPYEQYF.

V and J are TRBV18 and TRBJ2-5; 14 bases map to TRBD2. This CDR3 is built from 15 residues. J was trimmed by 6 bases and V by 6 bases; bases with no gene match: 6. Germline CDR1 is KGHSH and CDR2 is LQKENI. CDR3 region: CASSGGLAGEKTQYF. CDR3 nucleotide sequence: TGTGCCAGCTCCGGGGGACTAGCGGGAGAGAAGACCCAGTACTTC.

The chain has TRBV6-1 and TRBJ2-7, with 7 positions matching TRBD1. Germline values: CDR1 MNHNS, CDR2 SASEGT. The CDR3 consists of 14 residues. J was trimmed by 9 bases and V by 6 bases; bases with no gene match: 14. The CDR3 bases are TGTGCCAGCAGACCGGGACAGAATTACGAGCGGCAGTACTTC. It encodes CASRPGQNYERQYF.

The chain joins TRBV4-1 to TRBJ2-7; unclear D gene. Germline V gene lookup returns CDR1 MGHRA and CDR2 YSYEKL. There are 14 residues in the CDR3. V was cut by 3 bases and J by 3 bases, with 12 bases left in between. The DNA of the CDR3 is TGCGCCAGCAGCCAGGGCGACCTGGGCTACGAGCAGTACTTC. Its translation is CASSQGDLGYEQYF.

This chain connects TRBV7-3 to TRBJ2-3; D unclear. CDR3 length: 16 residues. The ends were cut back, 5 bases at V and 2 bases at J, with 17 bases in the middle. Germline V gene lookup returns CDR1 SGHTA and CDR2 FQGTGA. This chain's CDR3 is CASSLSTGGDTDTQYF. The DNA for the CDR3 is TGTGCCAGCAGCCTAAGCACTGGTGGAGACACAGATACGCAGTATTTT.

The gene calls are TRBV6-5 and TRBJ2-5; D might be TRBD2 (6 bases). Germline CDR1 reads MNHEY; CDR2 reads SVGAGI. The CDR3 has 13 residues. V shed 5 bases and J shed 5 bases, with 12 bases lying between them. CDR3 protein: CASSRRVVETQYF. The CDR3 DNA is TGTGCCAGCAGTAGGAGGGTAGTGGAGACCCAGTACTTC.

The genes are TRBV27 and TRBJ2-5, with D possibly matching TRBD1 (6 bases). The length of the CDR3 is 15 residues. V was shortened by 3 bases and J by 2 bases, with 13 bases between the two germline ends. Germline CDR1 is MNHEY and CDR2 is SMNVEV (reference sequence). CDR3 residues: CASSLVGGGQETQYF. The DNA of the CDR3 is TGTGCCAGCAGTTTGGTAGGGGGTGGGCAAGAGACCCAGTACTTC.

This sequence joins TRBV18 and TRBJ1-3; D unclear. The CDR3 has 14 residues. Germline-derived CDR1 and CDR2 are KGHSH and LQKENI. The V and J ends lost 2 bases and 1 base respectively, with 6 bases between them. This chain's CDR3 is CASSPEGSGNTIYF. The DNA of the CDR3 is TGTGCCAGCTCACCAGAGGGATCTGGAAACACCATATATTTT.

This chain links TRBV6-1 with TRBJ2-5, with 11 bases matching TRBD2. Looked up from germline, CDR1 is MNHNS and CDR2 is SASEGT. The CDR3 consists of 15 residues. The trim removed 2 bases at V and 4 bases at J, leaving 3 bases unmatched. The CDR3: CASSESSGGAETQYF. CDR3 nucleotide sequence: TGTGCCAGCAGTGAAAGTAGCGGGGGGGCAGAGACCCAGTACTTC.

The chain carries TRBV7-2 and TRBJ2-5, with 10 bases fitting TRBD2. CDR3 length: 15 amino acids. V shed 2 bases, J shed 3 bases, and the junction held 3 bases outside the gene matches. Per germline, CDR1 SGHTA and CDR2 FQGNSA. The CDR3 DNA follows: TGTGCCAGCAGCTTACGGCTAGCGGGGGAAGAGACCCAGTACTTC. Translation gives CASSLRLAGEETQYF.

The V call is TRBV29-1, the J call TRBJ1-4, with 7 positions matching TRBD1. V gave up 3 bases and J gave up 7 bases; unmatched junction bases: 5. The CDR3 has 13 amino acids. CDR1 and CDR2 from the germline V gene are SQVTM and ANQGSEA. In nucleotides, the CDR3 is TGCAGCGTTGAGACAGGGTTTGGTGAAAAACTGTTTTTT. Protein product: CSVETGFGEKLFF.

The CDR3 nucleotides read TGCAGCGTTGCCCCGAAGACAGGGGGTCAAGAGACCCAGTACTTC. Amino acid sequence: CSVAPKTGGQETQYF. The J gene is TRBJ2-5, the V gene TRBV29-1; 9 nucleotides match TRBD1. This CDR3 is built from 15 residues. The V and J ends lost 4 bases and 2 bases, in that order; junction bases with no gene match: 8. CDR1 SQVTM and CDR2 ANQGSEA come from the germline V gene.

The chain has TRBV6-5 and TRBJ1-3, with a weak D call TRBD1 (6 bases). Trimming left V 7 bases short and J 4 bases short, with 11 bases between. The CDR3 contains 13 residues. From germline, CDR1 is MNHEY and CDR2 SVGAGI. CDR3: CASTLRGGNTIYF. The CDR3 DNA is TGTGCCAGCACCCTGAGGGGGGGAAACACCATATATTTT.

The chain employs TRBV6-6 and TRBJ2-7; TRBD1 aligns across 7 bases. V lost 5 bases to trimming and J lost 1 base; unmatched junction nucleotides: 2. Looked up from germline, CDR1 is MNHNY and CDR2 is SVGAGI (reference sequence). The CDR3 covers 13 residues. CDR3 sequence: CASSPTGSYEQYF. Here the CDR3 DNA reads TGTGCCAGCAGTCCGACAGGGTCCTACGAGCAGTACTTC.

V usage is TRBV15 and J usage is TRBJ2-5, with 7 bases fitting TRBD2. Germline CDR1 reads LNHNV; CDR2 reads YYDKDF (reference sequence). CDR3 length: 14 residues. The V and J ends lost 3 bases and 4 bases, in that order; junction bases with no gene match: 5. The CDR3 region has the DNA TGTGCCACCAGCAGGGCGGGAGTCATAGAGACCCAGTACTTC. It yields the protein CATSRAGVIETQYF.

V gene TRBV27 combines with J gene TRBJ1-5; D gene uncertain. The CDR3 is 13 residues long. The V end lost 3 bases, the J end lost 1 base, and 4 bases lay between the germline ends. Germline V gives CDR1 MNHEY, CDR2 SMNVEV (reference sequence). The CDR3 spells CASSFVSNQPQHF. The CDR3 bases are TGTGCCAGCAGTTTTGTAAGCAATCAGCCCCAGCATTTT.

The chain recombines TRBV19 with TRBJ2-2, with 7 nucleotides matching TRBD1. Germline V gene sequence: CDR1 LNHDA, CDR2 SQIVND (reference sequence). V was pared by 8 bases and J by 0 bases, with 3 bases of the junction left unmatched. There are 14 residues in the CDR3. CDR3 amino acids: CASRQGANTGELFF. The CDR3 DNA reads TGTGCCAGTCGACAGGGCGCGAACACCGGGGAGCTGTTTTTT.

The chain links TRBV11-3 to TRBJ2-3; D may be TRBD2 (6 bases). Germline V gives CDR1 SGHNT, CDR2 YENEEA. The V end was cut by 6 bases, the J end by 4 bases, with 14 bases between. CDR3 length: 14 residues. As DNA, the CDR3 is TGTGCCAGCAGTCCCCCGGGACTCCCAGATACGCAGTATTTT. This encodes CASSPPGLPDTQYF.

The rearrangement joins TRBV5-4 to TRBJ2-2, with 7 bases lining up with TRBD2. The CDR3 has 12 residues. Trimming removed 9 bases from V and 6 bases from J; junction bases left unmatched: 5. Germline V gives CDR1 SGHNT, CDR2 YYREEE (reference sequence). CDR3 nucleotide sequence: TGTGCCATTAGCGGGCGGCCCGGGGAGCTGTTTTTT. This encodes CAISGRPGELFF.

The V and J genes are TRBV6-5 and TRBJ1-2; 8 nucleotides agree with TRBD1. Looked up from germline, CDR1 is MNHEY and CDR2 is SVGAGI. This CDR3 is 13 amino acids long. Germline trimming cut 6 bases from V and 4 bases from J; bases unmatched to any gene: 4. The CDR3 protein is CASRADRAYGYTF. CDR3 in DNA: TGTGCCAGCAGGGCGGACAGGGCCTATGGCTACACCTTC.

Remarks on this clone: Other DNA sequences within the sample encode an identical CDR3. The V gene is TRBV19, the J gene TRBJ1-5; TRBD1 matches 7 bases. The CDR3 has 15 residues. CDR1 LNHDA and CDR2 SQIVND come from the germline V gene (reference sequence). V gave up 6 bases and J gave up 2 bases; unmatched junction bases: 7. CDR3 residues: CASSLTGSGNQPQHF. The CDR3 DNA follows: TGTGCCAGTAGCCTGACAGGGAGTGGCAATCAGCCCCAGCATTTT.

This chain joins TRBV9 and TRBJ2-3; no clear D. Trimming removed 0 bases from V and 10 bases from J, with 12 bases in between. This CDR3 is built from 13 residues. Germline V gene sequence: CDR1 SGDLS, CDR2 YYNGEE. The CDR3 region is CASSVALPNPQYF. In nucleotides, the CDR3 is TGTGCCAGCAGCGTAGCACTCCCCAACCCGCAGTATTTT. Full variable domain (outside the CDR3, taken from reference TRBV9 and TRBJ2-3): DSGVTQTPKHLITATGQRVTLRCSPRSGDLSVYWYQQSLDQGLQFLIQYYNGEERAKGNILERFSAQQFPDLHSELNLSSLELGDSALYFCASSVALPNPQYFGPGTRLTVL.